Included here is one T cell receptor beta chain sequence, with context. In the original processing: Estimation of nucleated cell counts was performed using reference gene primer amplification. Produced via immunoSEQ multiplex PCR; TCRdb's table is partial and in-frame only. The D gene and trimming were derived from the DNA, and the V and J assignments and clone size from that table. The sample consists of 450,000 to 600,000 clones, roughly 90% of them appearing once. CDR3 length: 14 amino acids. Participants reported their clinical history, and cohort assignment relied on those reports. This sample is drawn from a study of blood T cell repertoires in COVID-19. Overall study context: T cells, B-cell-depleted T cells, or PBMCs supplied cDNA or gDNA.

The origin of this receptor is a woman younger than 30 who had recovered from COVID-19. The sequenced sample consisted of PBMCs or T cells enriched from blood (not recorded which). V gene TRBV21-1 combines with J gene TRBJ1-5; the table's D gene call, TRBD1, was not cross checked with the DNA. TRBV21-1 has pseudogene status. In DNA form, the CDR3 reads TGTGCCAGCCCCACCGGGACAGAGGATCAGCCCCAGCATTTT. Protein sequence: CASPTGTEDQPQHF.